There are many counts of the clone carrying this T cell receptor (beta chain). This entry comes from a study of T cells in Graves' hyperthyroidism and ophthalmopathy. As for the study in general: The blood sample was taken at first diagnosis, before treatment began.

The CDR3 regions of TCR beta were amplified from RNA transcripts. An initial round of RT-PCR targeting the TCR CDR3 relied on the HTBI primer set. One entry per CDR3 protein, called by TCRdb with MiXCR from the multiplex PCR reads. The profile shows about 560,000 distinct CDR3 sequences, roughly a sixth of them singletons. Across 18 months, stable Graves' hyperthyroidism was marked by no progression to ophthalmopathy. From germline, CDR1 is SNHLY and CDR2 FYNNEI. The CDR3 is made up of 15 amino acids. The V end was cut by 2 bases, the J end by 4 bases, with 15 bases between. Material for sequencing was blood. The TCR originated in a woman between 18 and 30 years old with Graves' hyperthyroidism. The rearrangement uses TRBV2 and TRBJ2-7; possible D gene TRBD1, 7 bases. As DNA, the CDR3 is TGTGCCAGCAGTGAAAGCGCAGGGGGGTTTTACGAGCAGTACTTC. Translated: CASSESAGGFYEQYF.